The 17 T cell receptor beta chains given below trace back to one sample, sequenced in a study of OX40 agonist ivuxolimab in advanced cancers. Here immunoSEQ multiplex PCR was the method, and the copy in TCRdb shows in-frame clones only, minus some. Of tens of thousands of clones listed, over 80% are singletons. Sequencing used CD4+ or CD8+ T cells sorted from blood, obtained in a trial of the OX40 agonist ivuxolimab. The origin of the receptors is an adult with an advanced solid tumor such as melanoma, head and neck, liver or kidney cancer.

This rearrangement joins TRBV29-1 to TRBJ2-6; the D is unclear. Looked up from germline, CDR1 is SQVTM and CDR2 is ANQGSEA. The CDR3 consists of 13 residues. The V end was cut by 4 bases, the J end by 1 base, with 5 bases between. Written as DNA, the CDR3 is TGCAGCGTTGCCAGATCTGGGGCCAACGTCCTGACTTTC. It translates to CSVARSGANVLTF. The entire variable domain, with the rest obtained from reference TRBV29-1 and TRBJ2-6, is as follows: SAVISQKPSRDICQRGTSLTIQCQVDSQVTMMFWYRQQPGQSLTLIATANQGSEATYESGFVIDKFPISRPNLTFSTLTVSNMSPEDSSIYLCSVARSGANVLTFGAGSRLTVL.

This chain joins TRBV5-4 and TRBJ2-7; perhaps TRBD2 as D (5 bases). Germline values: CDR1 SGHNT, CDR2 YYREEE (reference sequence). The CDR3 totals 12 residues. The V end was cut by 0 bases, the J end by 8 bases, with 9 bases between. The CDR3 protein is CASSLGAAQQYF. CDR3 sequence (DNA): TGTGCCAGCAGCTTGGGAGCGGCGCAGCAGTACTTC.

This sequence joins TRBV7-3 and TRBJ2-3; D gene uncertain. Germline V lookup: CDR1 SGHTA, CDR2 FQGTGA. Trimming stripped 3 bases from V and 7 bases from J, with 14 bases between. There are 14 residues in the CDR3. CDR3 coding DNA: TGTGCCAGCAGCTTTTCTAGAGAGGCGAATACGCAGTATTTT. It specifies CASSFSREANTQYF.

This chain joins TRBV29-1 and TRBJ1-1; weak D call: TRBD1 (6 bases). Germline CDR1 and CDR2: SQVTM and ANQGSEA. The CDR3 is 14 residues long. V was trimmed by 7 bases and J by 4 bases, leaving 19 bases between them. The CDR3 reads CSGRIQGMVTEAFF. CDR3 nucleotide sequence: TGCAGCGGGAGGATACAGGGAATGGTCACTGAAGCTTTCTTT.

This clone was counted a few times. J is TRBJ1-5 and V is TRBV30; D perhaps matches TRBD1 (6 bases). Germline assignment: CDR1 GTSNPN and CDR2 SVGIG (reference sequence). V shed 3 bases and J shed 1 base, with 13 bases lying between them. CDR3 size: 15 residues. The CDR3 DNA is TGTGCCTGGAGCCCCGGGACATCAAGCAATCAGCCCCAGCATTTT. The encoded protein is CAWSPGTSSNQPQHF. Variable domain in full (rest from reference TRBV30 and TRBJ1-5): SQTIHQWPATLVQPVGSPLSLECTVEGTSNPNLYWYRQAAGRGLQLLFYSVGIGQISSEVPQNLSASRPQDRQFILSSKKLLLSDSGFYLCAWSPGTSSNQPQHFGDGTRLSIL.

This clone has just one count. The gene calls are TRBV7-9 and TRBJ1-2; TRBD1 aligns across 9 bases. The CDR3 loop spans 18 amino acids. Germline CDR1 reads SEHNR; CDR2 reads FQNEAQ (reference sequence). V was clipped by 5 bases and J by 8 bases; unmatched bases: 21. The CDR3 spells CASSVSGTGISWGRGYTF. The DNA of the CDR3 is TGTGCCAGCAGCGTATCCGGGACAGGGATTTCCTGGGGTCGGGGCTACACCTTC.

The chain couples TRBV5-6 to TRBJ1-1, with D maybe TRBD1 (6 bases). Trimming took 2 bases from V and 4 from J, leaving 9 bases between them. Germline CDR1 is SGHDT and CDR2 is YYEEEE. The CDR3 totals 13 residues. The CDR3 DNA is TGTGCCAGCAGCTTTCCAGGGGCCACTGAAGCTTTCTTT. Its protein is CASSFPGATEAFF.

V usage is TRBV4-1 and J usage is TRBJ2-3, with 8 bases lining up with TRBD2. V was pared by 0 bases and J by 4 bases, with 3 bases of the junction left unmatched. The germline V gene encodes CDR1 MGHRA and CDR2 YSYEKL. This CDR3 comprises 15 residues. CDR3 residues: CASSQETGGPDTQYF. In DNA, the CDR3 is TGCGCCAGCAGCCAAGAGACGGGAGGGCCAGATACGCAGTATTTT.

This chain links TRBV10-1 with TRBJ2-3; 12 bases fit TRBD2. CDR1 and CDR2 from the germline V gene are WNHNN and SYGVQD (reference sequence). The CDR3 consists of 19 residues. V dropped 6 bases and J dropped 4; count of bases not matched to a gene: 17. The CDR3 sequence: CASRLRMGLTSGGPDTQYF. CDR3 in DNA: TGCGCCAGCAGACTTCGTATGGGCTTAACTAGCGGGGGGCCAGATACGCAGTATTTT.

This clone was observed a single time. The V gene is TRBV5-8, the J gene TRBJ1-4; D possibly corresponds to TRBD1 (5 bases). Germline assignment: CDR1 SGHTS and CDR2 YDEGEE. The V end was cut by 0 bases, the J end by 8 bases, with 17 bases between. The CDR3 totals 16 residues. The CDR3 here is CASSLVMAGFREKLFF. In nucleotides, the CDR3 is TGTGCCAGCAGCTTGGTAATGGCAGGGTTTCGAGAAAAACTGTTTTTT.

Only one count was recorded for this clone. The CDR3 nucleotides are TGCGCCAGCGGACAGGGGATTGAGACCCAGTACTTC. Protein: CASGQGIETQYF. V is TRBV5-1 and J is TRBJ2-5; 9 bases line up with TRBD1. Germline trimming cut 7 bases from V and 5 bases from J; bases unmatched to any gene: 3. The CDR3 covers 12 residues. Germline V gene lookup returns CDR1 SGHRS and CDR2 YFSETQ.

The V and J genes are TRBV5-4 and TRBJ1-2; D is possibly TRBD1 (6 bases). With 4 bases removed from V and 5 bases from J, the gap between germline ends came to 12 bases. The CDR3 consists of 13 residues. Germline CDR1 is SGHNT and CDR2 is YYREEE (reference sequence). CDR3 protein: CASSPGTRYGYTF. The CDR3 DNA follows: TGTGCCAGCAGCCCCGGGACACGTTATGGCTACACCTTC.

The chain uses TRBV28 and TRBJ1-1; D not certain. The CDR3 loop spans 14 amino acids. V was clipped by 4 bases and J by 1 base, with 10 bases between them. CDR1 and CDR2 from the germline V gene are MDHEN and SYDVKM. The CDR3 DNA reads as TGTGCCAGCAGTTACGGGTGGGGGAACACTGAAGCTTTCTTT. It codes for CASSYGWGNTEAFF. The variable domain in full, with the rest retrieved from reference TRBV28 and TRBJ1-1, is DVKVTQSSRYLVKRTGEKVFLECVQDMDHENMFWYRQDPGLGLRLIYFSYDVKMKEKGDIPEGYSVSREKKERFSLILESASTNQTSMYLCASSYGWGNTEAFFGQGTRLTVV.

The rearrangement uses TRBV5-4 and TRBJ1-2, with a tentative D call TRBD1 (5 bases). Germline CDR1 is SGHNT and CDR2 is YYREEE (reference sequence). Trimming left V 1 base short and J 9 bases short, with 16 bases between. This CDR3 has 14 amino acids. The CDR3 sequence: CASSLKGSPLSYTF. CDR3 DNA: TGTGCCAGCAGCTTGAAGGGGTCCCCCTTAAGCTACACCTTC.

V gene TRBV7-3 combines with J gene TRBJ2-3; no definite D call. V lost 6 bases to trimming and J lost 5 bases, with 9 bases between them. The CDR3 has 12 residues. Germline CDR1 and CDR2: SGHTA and FQGTGA. For the CDR3, the DNA is TGTGCCAGCAGAAACGCAGGAGATACGCAGTATTTT. This translates into CASRNAGDTQYF. Using reference TRBV7-3 and TRBJ2-3 for the parts outside the CDR3, the full variable domain is GAGVSQTPSNKVTEKGKYVELRCDPISGHTALYWYRQSLGQGPEFLIYFQGTGAADDSGLPNDRFFAVRPEGSVSTLKIQRTERGDSAVYLCASRNAGDTQYFGPGTRLTVL.

J is TRBJ1-1 and V is TRBV2; 7 bases align to TRBD1. Germline-derived CDR1 and CDR2 are SNHLY and FYNNEI. V dropped 7 bases and J dropped 6; count of bases not matched to a gene: 8. This CDR3 is built from 13 residues. CDR3 in amino acids: CASTMTGWAEAFF. DNA for the CDR3: TGTGCCAGCACCATGACAGGGTGGGCTGAAGCTTTCTTT.

Only one count was recorded for this clone. The CDR3 bases are TGTGCCAGCTCTCGGTACCAAGAGACCCAGTACTTC. It specifies CASSRYQETQYF. The V gene is TRBV18, the J gene TRBJ2-5, with D hard to call. In germline, CDR1 is KGHSH, CDR2 LQKENI. V was cut by 6 bases and J by 0 bases, with 5 bases left in between. This CDR3 spans 12 amino acids.